This T cell receptor beta chain was sequenced for a study of cytotoxic CD8 clonotypes in ibrutinib-treated CLL (dated by TCRdb to the early 2020s). At the level of the whole study: In this cohort, about 15 patients were treatment-naive and ten to eleven were relapsed/refractory, while fewer than 18 had unmutated IGHV. Responses were partial in some 24 patients and complete in 2; after median about 68 months follow-up, about 14 stayed in remission and roughly twelve progressed. Response samples were obtained after a median of 12 months of treatment, with a range of about 6 to 36 months. On average, each sample had about 260,000 productive templates and 94,082 productive rearrangements. Longitudinal samples were available for 26 of the 86 trial participants. Cryopreserved peripheral blood mononuclear cells were obtained before treatment, at response, and at either sustained remission or disease progression. Patients were still on ibrutinib when every remission and progressive disease sample was collected. Study-wide conclusions, independent of this receptor: At ibrutinib response clonality went up, during sustained remission it held steady, and at progression it dropped back toward baseline. Lymph node repertoires were not examined, and the timing of sampling was not matched between patients in sustained remission and those whose disease progressed. Baseline clonality exceeded that of age-matched healthy donors and correlated strongly with circulating CD8+ T-cell counts. Public clonotypes were rare and either shrank or stayed stable during treatment, and the rise in clonality at ibrutinib response reflected expansion of private clonotypes.

Interpreted using the paper, the time point label stands for: approximately 25 months on ibrutinib. For TCR beta library preparation, roughly 2 micrograms of genomic DNA were extracted from the cryopreserved PBMCs. Longitudinal blood samples from CLL patients on ibrutinib monotherapy underwent high-throughput TCR beta sequencing. The patients were enrolled in a single-center, open-label phase 2 trial of ibrutinib monotherapy. This clone was seen only once. The antigen this receptor binds is unknown. No per-base quality is available; no much larger clone lies one base away. The same CDR3 also results from other DNA sequences found in this sample. Reading the germline V gene gives CDR1 SGDLS and CDR2 YYNGEE. The V and J ends are trimmed by 0 bases and 2 bases, leaving 4 bases between them. The CDR3, from cysteine to phenylalanine, totals 13 residues. Only CDR3 DNA remains: 39 bases, in frame from the first base.

A MiSeq instrument was used for deep resolution sequencing, which targeted depths ranging from 1 in 1 million up to 1 in 200,000 T cells, with coverage averaging 10x for each clonotype. The immunoSEQ hsTCRB Kit was used to generate TCR beta libraries. The original pipeline was this. ImmunoSEQ Data Assistant and ImmunoSEQ Analyzer were used for data analysis, and V, D and J genes were assigned according to IMGT definitions. Clonality, with values ranging from 0 to 1, was calculated as one minus the normalized Shannon entropy of productive rearrangement frequencies. Only overrepresented clonotypes making up at least 0.05% of each patient's repertoire were included in the public clonotype analysis. Thirteen age-matched healthy donor repertoires from immuneACCESS served as clonality controls. TCRdb took over this immuneACCESS table, retaining in-frame rearrangements with V and J assigned. Such tables are incomplete; in checked studies, under half of the missing clones stem from an unresolved V gene, and the remainder is unexplained. V and J calls and clone size are given by that table; D and trimming were obtained from the DNA. This sample is represented by almost 250,000 clones; 70% of them were singletons. The top ten clones comprise 15% of the sample.

This receptor was obtained from a human donor with chronic lymphocytic leukemia. Sequenced material: PBMCs, taken after 24 months of ibrutinib treatment. Recombination connected TRBV9 to TRBJ2-3; no D gene is confidently identified. The sequenced DNA is TGTGCCAGCAGCGTAGATTCCACAGATACGCAGTATTTT. This codes for CASSVDSTDTQYF.